The 26 T cell receptor beta chains given below trace back to one sample, sequenced in a study of cytomegalovirus exposure and HLA in healthy donors. The primer mix had 60 Vbeta and 13 Jbeta primers. Some clones are missing from TCRdb's copy, which holds only in-frame ones; the method was immunoSEQ multiplex PCR. The sample contains roughly 180,000 clones, 79% of which appear only once. Sequenced input: PBMCs. The source of these receptors is a girl aged 5-17 years in good health and CMV-seropositive.

V and J are TRBV27 and TRBJ1-6; D might be TRBD1 (6 bases). The CDR3 spans 14 residues. Germline V gives CDR1 MNHEY, CDR2 SMNVEV (reference sequence). Trimming pared 2 bases from V and 6 bases from J, leaving 8 bases between. The CDR3 is CASSLGQINSPLHF. The CDR3 DNA is TGTGCCAGCAGTTTAGGACAGATTAATTCACCCCTCCACTTT.

A few counts support this clone. V usage is TRBV10-3 and J usage is TRBJ2-6; D gene ambiguous. The germline V and J ends were trimmed by 7 bases and 4 bases, with 11 bases remaining between them. The germline CDR1 and CDR2 sequences are ENHRY and SYGVKD. This CDR3 is built from 14 residues. The CDR3 sequence: CAIKRANGANVLTF. DNA for the CDR3: TGTGCCATCAAAAGAGCTAACGGGGCCAACGTCCTGACTTTC.

The V and J genes are TRBV4-2 and TRBJ1-6; TRBD1 matches 7 bases. V trimming: 0 bases; J trimming: 10 bases; junction bases outside the gene matches: 3. Germline V gene lookup returns CDR1 LGHNA and CDR2 YNFKEQ. The CDR3 loop spans 14 amino acids. The CDR3 loop is CASSQDRGESPLHF. In nucleotides, the CDR3 is TGTGCCAGCAGCCAAGACAGGGGGGAATCACCCCTCCACTTT.

V gene TRBV7-2 combines with J gene TRBJ2-7; 9 nucleotides agree with TRBD1. Losses at the gene ends were 0 bases for V and 4 bases for J; bases not matched to a gene: 4. CDR1 SGHTA and CDR2 FQGNSA come from the germline V gene. This CDR3 spans 15 amino acids. The CDR3 loop reads CASSLAMGQGYEQYF. CDR3 nucleotide sequence: TGTGCCAGCAGCTTAGCCATGGGACAGGGTTACGAGCAGTACTTC.

The rearrangement links TRBV7-9 to TRBJ2-1; possibly TRBD1 for D (5 bases). Germline loops: CDR1 SEHNR, CDR2 FQNEAQ (reference sequence). The CDR3 has 16 residues. The ends were cut back, 1 base at V and 0 bases at J, with 10 bases in the middle. The CDR3 nucleotides read TGTGCCAGCAGCTTAGGATGGGGCAGCTCCTACAATGAGCAGTTCTTC. Protein: CASSLGWGSSYNEQFF.

The chain carries TRBV29-1 and TRBJ2-3, with 10 bases aligning to TRBD1. CDR1 is SQVTM, CDR2 ANQGSEA, per germline. V was pared by 7 bases and J by 5 bases, with 6 bases of the junction left unmatched. The CDR3 consists of 13 residues. The CDR3: CSGRTGGGDTQYF. The CDR3 DNA reads as TGCAGCGGTAGGACAGGGGGGGGAGATACGCAGTATTTT.

J is TRBJ2-5 and V is TRBV15; weak D call: TRBD2 (5 bases). Germline values: CDR1 LNHNV, CDR2 YYDKDF (reference sequence). V lost 1 base, J lost 4 bases, and 10 bases lay in between. This CDR3 is 14 amino acids long. This CDR3 is CATSRVKRAETQYF. The CDR3 nucleotides read TGTGCCACCAGCAGAGTTAAGAGGGCAGAGACCCAGTACTTC.

The J gene is TRBJ1-5, the V gene TRBV30; D gene unclear. The CDR3 runs 13 residues. V gave up 3 bases and J gave up 4 bases, with 10 bases separating them. CDR1 and CDR2 (germline): GTSNPN, SVGIG (reference sequence). The CDR3 spells CAWSGVSNQPQHF. CDR3 sequence (DNA): TGTGCCTGGAGCGGGGTCTCTAATCAGCCCCAGCATTTT. Based on the CDR3 plus reference TRBV30 and TRBJ1-5, the full variable domain is SQTIHQWPATLVQPVGSPLSLECTVEGTSNPNLYWYRQAAGRGLQLLFYSVGIGQISSEVPQNLSASRPQDRQFILSSKKLLLSDSGFYLCAWSGVSNQPQHFGDGTRLSIL.

There are a few counts of this clone. The CDR3 loop reads CASSLGQGDEQFF. The CDR3 nucleotides read TGTGCCAGCAGCCTCGGACAGGGCGATGAGCAGTTCTTC. This chain joins TRBV9 and TRBJ2-1; 8 nucleotides align to TRBD1. With 4 bases clipped from V and 8 bases from J, the junction kept 5 bases outside the gene matches. The length of the CDR3 is 13 residues. Looked up from germline, CDR1 is SGDLS and CDR2 is YYNGEE.

The chain uses TRBV4-1 and TRBJ2-7; D possibly corresponds to TRBD1 (6 bases). The CDR3 is 15 residues long. Germline V lookup: CDR1 MGHRA, CDR2 YSYEKL. Trimming stripped 1 base from V and 3 bases from J, with 13 bases between. CDR3 nucleotides: TGCGCCAGCAGCCAAGGGGCCGCAGGGGTCTACGAGCAGTACTTC. This gives the protein CASSQGAAGVYEQYF.

The rearrangement links TRBV11-3 to TRBJ1-1, with no clear D. V lost 6 bases and J lost 6, with 14 bases in between. The germline gives CDR1 SGHNT, CDR2 YENEEA. CDR3 length: 13 amino acids. In DNA, the CDR3 is TGTGCCAGCAGGGACTCGGCGGGCGCTGAAGCTTTCTTT. It yields the protein CASRDSAGAEAFF.

The rearrangement joins TRBV10-3 to TRBJ1-3, with TRBD1 identical over 10 bases. The CDR3 loop spans 16 amino acids. Germline V lookup: CDR1 ENHRY, CDR2 SYGVKD. Trimming took 5 bases from V and 4 from J; bases not matched to a gene: 8. The CDR3 DNA is TGTGCCATCAGTTTCCCGGGACAGGGGCCAGGAAACACCATATATTTT. It yields the protein CAISFPGQGPGNTIYF.

This clone was detected only a few times. CDR3 nucleotides: TGTGCCAGCAGAAGTAGGGGCCCTGAACAGTTCTTC. This sequence encodes CASRSRGPEQFF. The chain recombines TRBV11-2 with TRBJ2-1, with D perhaps TRBD1 (5 bases). CDR3 length: 12 amino acids. CDR1 is SGHAT, CDR2 FQNNGV, per germline. V was trimmed by 6 bases and J by 13 bases, leaving 16 bases between them. Full variable domain (outside the CDR3, taken from reference TRBV11-2 and TRBJ2-1): EAGVAQSPRYKIIEKRQSVAFWCNPISGHATLYWYQQILGQGPKLLIQFQNNGVVDDSQLPKDRFSAERLKGVDSTLKIQPAKLEDSAVYLCASRSRGPEQFFGPGTRLTVL.

The V call is TRBV10-3, the J call TRBJ2-1; 7 bases are shared with TRBD1. Germline trimming cut 2 bases from V and 9 bases from J; bases unmatched to any gene: 10. CDR3 length: 15 amino acids. In germline, CDR1 is ENHRY, CDR2 SYGVKD. The CDR3 nucleotides are TGTGCCATCAGTGAGCCCGACAGGGTTGAGGGTGAGCAGTTCTTC. It encodes CAISEPDRVEGEQFF.

This clone appeared a few times. The chain is built from TRBV7-8 and TRBJ2-1, with 7 nucleotides matching TRBD2. CDR1 SGHVS and CDR2 FQNEAQ come from the germline V gene. CDR3 length: 14 residues. J gave up 9 bases and V 1 base, and 6 bases lay outside the gene matches. CDR3 sequence: CASSLERGRGEQFF. CDR3 nucleotides: TGTGCCAGCAGCTTAGAGCGGGGACGGGGTGAGCAGTTCTTC.

This chain links TRBV29-1 with TRBJ2-5; TRBD2 might be the D (7 bases). The J call is doubtful: the DNA matches TRBJ2-7 better. Germline loops: CDR1 SQVTM, CDR2 ANQGSEA. CDR3 length: 14 amino acids. The DNA for the CDR3 is TGCAGCGTGGAGGACAGATGGGGGGGGTACGAGCAGTACTTC. This sequence encodes CSVEDRWGGYEQYF.

This chain uses TRBV6-5 with TRBJ1-3, with TRBD1 as a possible D gene (6 bases). V was trimmed by 0 bases and J by 4 bases, leaving 13 bases between them. This CDR3 spans 16 amino acids. Germline assignment: CDR1 MNHEY and CDR2 SVGAGI. CDR3 sequence reads: CASSYSRAGEGNTIYF. DNA for the CDR3: TGTGCCAGCAGTTACTCGCGTGCAGGGGAGGGAAACACCATATATTTT.

The V call is TRBV5-6, the J call TRBJ1-1; no clear D. The CDR3 sequence is 11 residues long. V gave up 3 bases and J gave up 4 bases, with 4 bases separating them. CDR1 and CDR2 (germline): SGHDT, YYEEEE. The CDR3 sequence is CASSSFTEAFF. The CDR3 nucleotides are TGTGCCAGCAGCTCCTTCACTGAAGCTTTCTTT.

CDR3 DNA sequence: TGTGCCAGCGACAGGGGGAGGGAAAACACCATATATTTT. Encoded protein: CASDRGRENTIYF. The chain combines TRBV2 with TRBJ1-3; 9 bases agree with TRBD1. V shed 8 bases and J 6 bases; nucleotides not matched to a gene: 5. The CDR3 spans 13 residues. From germline, CDR1 is SNHLY and CDR2 FYNNEI.

The chain carries TRBV15 and TRBJ2-7; 8 nucleotides match TRBD2. Germline V gene lookup returns CDR1 LNHNV and CDR2 YYDKDF (reference sequence). Trimming removed 8 bases from V and 4 bases from J; junction bases left unmatched: 10. This CDR3 comprises 14 residues. CDR3 sequence: CATSRAGVEYEQYF. The CDR3 DNA reads as TGTGCCACCTCCCGAGCGGGGGTGGAATACGAGCAGTACTTC. Looking up the rest from reference TRBV15 and TRBJ2-7 gives the full variable domain: DAMVIQNPRYQVTQFGKPVTLSCSQTLNHNVMYWYQQKSSQAPKLLFHYYDKDFNNEADTPDNFQSRRPNTSFCFLDIRSPGLGDTAMYLCATSRAGVEYEQYFGPGTRLTVT.

In DNA, the CDR3 is TGTGCCAGCAGCTCGGCCCGGAGCTCCTACGAGCAGTACTTC. It is translated as CASSSARSSYEQYF. V gene TRBV5-4 combines with J gene TRBJ2-7, with D unclear. This CDR3 is 14 amino acids long. Between the trimmed V and J ends, which lost 3 bases and 0 bases, there was a span of 10 bases. CDR1 is SGHNT, CDR2 YYREEE, per germline (reference sequence). The whole variable domain, remainder taken from reference TRBV5-4 and TRBJ2-7, is ETGVTQSPTHLIKTRGQQVTLRCSSQSGHNTVSWYQQALGQGPQFIFQYYREEENGRGNFPPRFSGLQFPNYSSELNVNALELDDSALYLCASSSARSSYEQYFGPGTRLTVT.

V gene TRBV20-1 combines with J gene TRBJ2-4; possible D gene TRBD1, 5 bases. Between the trimmed V and J ends, which lost 1 base and 14 bases, there was a span of 12 bases. The CDR3 is 11 amino acids. Germline values: CDR1 DFQATT, CDR2 SNEGSKA (reference sequence). The CDR3 region has the DNA TGCAGTGCTAGAGTCCAGGGCAGGGAGTACTTC. Residues: CSARVQGREYF.

The CDR3 region has the DNA TGTGCCAGTAGGCCCGGGACAAAGGAGAACTATGGCTACACCTTC. Its protein product is CASRPGTKENYGYTF. This chain connects TRBV19 to TRBJ1-2, with D tentatively TRBD1 (6 bases). V shed 6 bases and J shed 2 bases, with 16 bases lying between them. The germline V gene encodes CDR1 LNHDA and CDR2 SQIVND (reference sequence). The CDR3 is 15 residues long.

This chain uses TRBV7-2 with TRBJ2-7; TRBD2 matches at 7 bases. The CDR3 has 14 residues. The V gene's germline CDR1 is SGHTA and CDR2 FQGNSA. The V and J ends lost 5 bases and 2 bases, in that order; junction bases with no gene match: 6. The CDR3 sequence: CASSRVGGAYEQYF. Written as DNA, the CDR3 is TGTGCCAGCAGCCGAGTTGGGGGGGCCTACGAGCAGTACTTC.

J is TRBJ1-6 and V is TRBV9; D ambiguous. The V and J ends lost 0 bases and 6 bases respectively, with 7 bases between them. The germline CDR1 and CDR2 sequences are SGDLS and YYNGEE. The CDR3 is 14 residues long. CDR3 bases: TGTGCCAGCAGCGTAGTCGAGAGTAATTCACCCCTCCACTTT. This sequence encodes CASSVVESNSPLHF.

The V gene is TRBV9, the J gene TRBJ2-2; tentatively, D is TRBD1 (6 bases). Germline lookup yields CDR1 SGDLS and CDR2 YYNGEE. CDR3 length: 14 residues. V dropped 3 bases and J dropped 0 bases, with 6 bases sitting between them. As DNA, the CDR3 is TGTGCCAGCAGCGGACAGGCGAACACCGGGGAGCTGTTTTTT. Protein sequence: CASSGQANTGELFF.